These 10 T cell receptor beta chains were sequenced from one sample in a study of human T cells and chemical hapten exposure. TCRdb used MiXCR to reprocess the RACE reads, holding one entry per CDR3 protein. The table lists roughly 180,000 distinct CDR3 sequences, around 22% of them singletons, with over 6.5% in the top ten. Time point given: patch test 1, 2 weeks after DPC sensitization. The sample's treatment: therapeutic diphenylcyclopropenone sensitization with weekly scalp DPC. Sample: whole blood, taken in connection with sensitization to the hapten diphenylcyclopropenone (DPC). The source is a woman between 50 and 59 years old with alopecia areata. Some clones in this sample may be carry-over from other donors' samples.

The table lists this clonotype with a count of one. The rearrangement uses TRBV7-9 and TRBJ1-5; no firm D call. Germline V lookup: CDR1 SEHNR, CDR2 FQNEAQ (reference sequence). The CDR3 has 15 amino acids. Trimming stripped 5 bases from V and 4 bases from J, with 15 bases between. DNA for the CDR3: TGTGCCAGCAGCCCGTCAGGTCTCGTGAATCAGCCCCAGCATTTT. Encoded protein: CASSPSGLVNQPQHF.

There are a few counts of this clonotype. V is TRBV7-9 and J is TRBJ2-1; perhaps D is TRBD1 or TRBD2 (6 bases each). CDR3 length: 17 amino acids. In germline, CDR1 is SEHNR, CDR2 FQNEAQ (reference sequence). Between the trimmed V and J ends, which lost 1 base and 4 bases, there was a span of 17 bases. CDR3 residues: CASSLDGGRGLYNEQFF. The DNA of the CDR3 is TGTGCCAGCAGCTTAGACGGGGGCAGGGGCCTTTACAATGAGCAGTTCTTC.

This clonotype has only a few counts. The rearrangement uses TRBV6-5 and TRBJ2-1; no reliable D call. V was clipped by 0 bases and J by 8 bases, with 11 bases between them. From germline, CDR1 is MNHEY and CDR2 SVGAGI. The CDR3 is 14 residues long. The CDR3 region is CASSYSAVRDEQFF. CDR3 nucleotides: TGTGCCAGCAGTTACTCGGCAGTCCGAGATGAGCAGTTCTTC.

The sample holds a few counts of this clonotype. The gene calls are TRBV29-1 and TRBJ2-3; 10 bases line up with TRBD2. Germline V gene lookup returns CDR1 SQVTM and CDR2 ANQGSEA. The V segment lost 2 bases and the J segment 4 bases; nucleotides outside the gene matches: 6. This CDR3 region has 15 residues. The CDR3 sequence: CSVERGLANADTQYF. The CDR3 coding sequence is TGCAGCGTTGAAAGGGGACTAGCGAACGCAGATACGCAGTATTTT.

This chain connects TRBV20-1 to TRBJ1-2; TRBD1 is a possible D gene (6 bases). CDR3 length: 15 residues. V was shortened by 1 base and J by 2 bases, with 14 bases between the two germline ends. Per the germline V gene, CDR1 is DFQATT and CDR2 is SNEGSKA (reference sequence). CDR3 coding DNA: TGCAGTGCTAGAGCTCAGGGGCGGATCAACTATGGCTACACCTTC. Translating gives CSARAQGRINYGYTF.

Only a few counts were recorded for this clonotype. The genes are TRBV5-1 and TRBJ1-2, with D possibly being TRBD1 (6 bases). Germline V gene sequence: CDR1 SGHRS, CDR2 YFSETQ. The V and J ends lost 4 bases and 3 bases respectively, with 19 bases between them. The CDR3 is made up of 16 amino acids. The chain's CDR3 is CASSPWGALEDYGYTF. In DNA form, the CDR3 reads TGCGCCAGCAGCCCGTGGGGGGCCTTGGAGGACTATGGCTACACCTTC.

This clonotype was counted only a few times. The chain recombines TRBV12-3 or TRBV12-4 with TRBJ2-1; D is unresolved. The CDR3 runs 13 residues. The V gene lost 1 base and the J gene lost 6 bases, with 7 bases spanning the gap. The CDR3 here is CASSLVETNEQFF. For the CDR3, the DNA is TGTGCCAGCAGTTTAGTTGAAACCAATGAGCAGTTCTTC.

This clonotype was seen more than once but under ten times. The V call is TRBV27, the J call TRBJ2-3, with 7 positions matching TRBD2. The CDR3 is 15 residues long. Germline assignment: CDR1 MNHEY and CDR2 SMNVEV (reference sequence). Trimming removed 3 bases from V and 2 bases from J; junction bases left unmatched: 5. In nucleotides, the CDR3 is TGTGCCAGCAGTTTTCAGCGGGGCGACACAGATACGCAGTATTTT. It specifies CASSFQRGDTDTQYF.

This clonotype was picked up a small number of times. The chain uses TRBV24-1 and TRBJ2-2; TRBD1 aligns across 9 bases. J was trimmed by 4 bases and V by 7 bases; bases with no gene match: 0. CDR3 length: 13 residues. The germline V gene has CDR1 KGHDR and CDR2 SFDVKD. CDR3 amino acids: CATRDRGTGELFF. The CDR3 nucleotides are TGTGCCACCAGGGACAGGGGCACCGGGGAGCTGTTTTTT.

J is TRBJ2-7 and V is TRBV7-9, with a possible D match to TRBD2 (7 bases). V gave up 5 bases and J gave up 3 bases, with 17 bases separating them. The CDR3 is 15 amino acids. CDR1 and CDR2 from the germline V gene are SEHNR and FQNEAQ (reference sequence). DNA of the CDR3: TGTGCCAGCAGCAGCCGGCGGGGGCTGGGCTACGAGCAGTACTTC. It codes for CASSSRRGLGYEQYF.